Listed below are T cell receptor beta chains from one sample, sequenced in a study of blood T cell repertoires in COVID-19. Sequencing was performed with immunoSEQ multiplex PCR; in TCRdb, only in-frame clones are kept and a portion is missing. Of just over 90,000 clones in the sample, 70% to 80% are singletons; the top ten hold less than 20%. Sequences were obtained from peripheral blood. Receptors were obtained from a human donor in a cohort sampled during active COVID-19. CDR3s include the opening cysteine and the closing phenylalanine or tryptophan. D genes are given only for firm matches. Size tells how often a clone was seen (once, few, many) or the class of an expanded clone, and some rows leave it out.

d_gene	v_gene	len	j_gene	abundance	CDR3aa	CDR3nt
TRBD1	TRBV9	15	TRBJ1-2	NA	CASSAAPGQGYGYTF	TGTGCCAGCAGCGCAGCCCCGGGACAGGGTTATGGCTACACCTTC
TRBD2	TRBV5-6	15	TRBJ2-2	NA	CASTKRGGDTGELFF	TGTGCCAGCACTAAGCGGGGGGGCGACACCGGGGAGCTGTTTTTT
TRBD2	TRBV24-1	16	TRBJ2-1	NA	CATSDPTRGGLHEQFF	TGTGCCACCAGTGATCCCACCCGGGGGGGCCTGCATGAGCAGTTCTTC
NA	TRBV3-1/TRBV3-2	13	TRBJ1-1	NA	CASSQREDTEAFF	TGTGCCAGCAGCCAAAGGGAGGACACTGAAGCTTTCTTT
TRBD1	TRBV4-1	13	TRBJ1-2	NA	CASSQTGEVGYTF	TGCGCCAGCAGCCAGACAGGGGAGGTTGGCTACACCTTC
NA	TRBV28	13	TRBJ1-1	once	CASRDYRVPEAFF	TGTGCCAGCAGGGATTACAGGGTTCCCGAAGCTTTCTTT
NA	TRBV18	13	TRBJ1-5	NA	CASSQAGNQPQHF	TGTGCCAGCTCACAGGCGGGAAATCAGCCCCAGCATTTT
NA	TRBV4-1	17	TRBJ1-2	NA	CASSQNVGGQTNYGYTF	TGCGCCAGCAGCCAAAACGTGGGAGGCCAGACTAACTATGGCTACACCTTC
TRBD1	TRBV27	13	TRBJ2-7	NA	CASSPDRAYEQYF	TGTGCCAGCAGCCCAGACAGGGCATACGAGCAGTACTTC
NA	TRBV10-1	12	TRBJ2-2	NA	CASSSESGELFF	TGCGCCAGCAGTTCCGAGTCCGGGGAGCTGTTTTTT
TRBD1	TRBV24-1	15	TRBJ1-4	NA	CATSDPTGSDEKLFF	TGTGCCACCAGTGACCCGACAGGGAGCGACGAAAAACTGTTTTTT
NA	TRBV15	14	TRBJ2-2	NA	CATSRLTPPGELFF	TGTGCCACCAGCAGACTTACACCCCCCGGGGAGCTGTTTTTT
TRBD1	TRBV27	18	TRBJ2-7	NA	CASRPHRGFNFKAYEQYF	TGTGCCAGCAGACCCCACAGGGGCTTCAATTTCAAAGCCTACGAGCAGTACTTC
TRBD1	TRBV28	13	TRBJ1-2	NA	CASSPTGIYGYTF	TGTGCCAGCAGTCCGACAGGGATCTATGGCTACACCTTC
NA	TRBV24-1	14	TRBJ1-2	NA	CATSDRQGNYGYTF	TGTGCCACCAGTGACCGCCAGGGGAACTATGGCTACACCTTC
NA	TRBV28	19	TRBJ1-1	NA	CASSLTPRHGGYLNTEAFF	TGTGCCAGCAGTTTAACCCCTCGGCACGGGGGGTACTTGAACACTGAAGCTTTCTTT
NA	TRBV14	15	TRBJ2-5	NA	CASSRRANAQETQYF	TGTGCCAGCAGCCGGCGGGCGAACGCCCAAGAGACCCAGTACTTC
TRBD1	TRBV2	17	TRBJ1-4	NA	CASRLERTGVQNEKLFF	TGTGCCAGCAGGCTTGAACGGACAGGGGTCCAAAATGAAAAACTGTTTTTT
TRBD1	TRBV3-1/TRBV3-2	15	TRBJ1-2	NA	CASSRGTGGDYGYTF	TGTGCCAGCAGCCGAGGGACAGGGGGCGACTATGGCTACACCTTC
NA	TRBV20-1	14	TRBJ1-1	NA	CSASAGSDGTEAFF	TGCAGTGCTAGTGCAGGATCTGATGGCACTGAAGCTTTCTTT
NA	TRBV7-8	12	TRBJ2-7	NA	CASSRTEYEQYF	TGTGCCAGCAGCCGGACAGAGTACGAGCAGTACTTC
TRBD1	TRBV3-1/TRBV3-2	14	TRBJ1-2	few	CASSPRDSNYGYTF	TGTGCCAGCAGCCCACGGGACAGTAACTATGGCTACACCTTC
TRBD2	TRBV13	17	TRBJ2-3	NA	CASSLARSGSRTDTQYF	TGTGCCAGCAGCTTAGCCCGGAGCGGGAGCAGGACAGATACGCAGTATTTT
NA	TRBV19	13	TRBJ1-6	NA	CASSTNRDSPLHF	TGTGCCAGTAGTACAAACAGGGATTCACCCCTCCACTTT
NA	TRBV4-1	15	TRBJ2-1	NA	CASSQTGRGNNEQFF	TGCGCCAGCAGCCAAACTGGGAGGGGGAATAATGAGCAGTTCTTC
NA	TRBV6-5	14	TRBJ1-2	NA	CATTGGVGSYGYTF	TGTGCCACCACCGGGGGGGTTGGGAGCTATGGCTACACCTTC
NA	TRBV20-1	11	TRBJ1-2	once	CSARQGLGYTF	TGCAGTGCTAGACAGGGGCTTGGCTACACCTTC